The rows below give T cell receptor beta chains drawn from one sample of a study of T-cell reconstitution after alpha-beta-depleted transplantation in children. TCRdb re-derived calls from the PCR reads in MiXCR, one entry per CDR3 protein. The sample yields roughly 400,000 distinct CDR3 sequences, over 20% seen once. Sequences were derived from PBMCs from the stem cell graft donor, sampled from the stem cell graft. These receptors all stem from a human donor who donated a stem cell graft to a child with acute myeloid leukemia. Both conserved end residues are part of each CDR3. D genes are given only for firm matches. Rows give clone size only sometimes, using once, few, many, or a class for an expanded clone.

j_gene: TRBJ2-5; v_gene: TRBV25-1; abundance: .; d_gene: .; CDR3nt: TGTGCCAGCAGCCTCGCCGTACAGGGGACCCAGTACTTC; CDR3aa: CASSLAVQGTQYF
j_gene: TRBJ2-4; v_gene: TRBV7-6; abundance: .; d_gene: .; CDR3nt: TGTGCCAGCAGCCCCGAGGCTCAGGGAAACATTCAGTACTTC; CDR3aa: CASSPEAQGNIQYF
j_gene: TRBJ2-1; v_gene: TRBV20-1; abundance: .; d_gene: .; CDR3nt: TGCAGTGCTTCCCTGCGGTCGACCGATAACAATGAGCAGTTCTTC; CDR3aa: CSASLRSTDNNEQFF
j_gene: TRBJ2-5; v_gene: TRBV6-5; abundance: few; d_gene: TRBD1; CDR3nt: TGTGCCAGCAGTCCAGAGACAGGGGGCGCGGGAGAGACCCAGTACTTC; CDR3aa: CASSPETGGAGETQYF
j_gene: TRBJ2-7; v_gene: TRBV20-1; abundance: few; d_gene: TRBD2; CDR3nt: TGCTGTGCTAGATCCGTAACCGGGACTAGTGAGTCCTACGAGCAGTACTTC; CDR3aa: CCARSVTGTSESYEQYF
j_gene: TRBJ2-3; v_gene: TRBV29-1; abundance: many; d_gene: .; CDR3nt: TGCAGCGTTGAAGATCAAGGCAGGGGAAATACGCAGTATTTT; CDR3aa: CSVEDQGRGNTQYF
j_gene: TRBJ2-7; v_gene: TRBV3-1; abundance: many; d_gene: TRBD2; CDR3nt: TGTGCCAGCAGCCAAGGAGCGGGAGGGTCTTACGAGCAGTACTTC; CDR3aa: CASSQGAGGSYEQYF
j_gene: TRBJ2-1; v_gene: TRBV5-8; abundance: .; d_gene: TRBD2; CDR3nt: TGTGCCAGCAGCTTTGGCGGGAGTACCTCCTACAATGAGCAGTTCTTC; CDR3aa: CASSFGGSTSYNEQFF
j_gene: TRBJ2-5; v_gene: TRBV24-1; abundance: .; d_gene: TRBD2; CDR3nt: TGTGCCACCAGTGATCCCGGGACTAGCGGGAGTTTTCGGGAGACCCAGTACTTC; CDR3aa: CATSDPGTSGSFRETQYF
j_gene: TRBJ2-5; v_gene: TRBV6-1; abundance: .; d_gene: .; CDR3nt: TGTGCCAGCAGCACGGACACAAGACGGGGTCAAGAGACCCAGTACTTC; CDR3aa: CASSTDTRRGQETQYF
j_gene: TRBJ2-2; v_gene: TRBV5-1; abundance: few; d_gene: TRBD2; CDR3nt: TGCGCCAGCAGCTTAGCTTTGGGACTAGAGAACACCGGGGAGCTGTTTTTT; CDR3aa: CASSLALGLENTGELFF
j_gene: TRBJ2-7; v_gene: TRBV20-1; abundance: .; d_gene: TRBD2; CDR3nt: TGCAGTGCTAGAGATTTGGGACTAGCGGGAACCTACGAGCAGTACTTC; CDR3aa: CSARDLGLAGTYEQYF
j_gene: TRBJ2-1; v_gene: TRBV12-3/TRBV12-4; abundance: .; d_gene: .; CDR3nt: TGTGCCAGCAGTTTACGGCGGGTACCCCCCTACAATGAGCAGTTCTTC; CDR3aa: CASSLRRVPPYNEQFF
j_gene: TRBJ2-7; v_gene: TRBV20-1; abundance: many; d_gene: TRBD2; CDR3nt: TGCAGTGCCCCCCCCGGTGGCGGGAGAGGAGAGCAGTACTTC; CDR3aa: CSAPPGGGRGEQYF
j_gene: TRBJ2-7; v_gene: TRBV5-1; abundance: few; d_gene: .; CDR3nt: TGCGCCAGCAGCTTGGGACTAGTGAACGAGCAGTACTTC; CDR3aa: CASSLGLVNEQYF
j_gene: TRBJ2-3; v_gene: TRBV12-3/TRBV12-4; abundance: .; d_gene: TRBD2; CDR3nt: TGTGCCAGCAGTTTATCTAGCGGGAGCACAGATACGCAGTATTTT; CDR3aa: CASSLSSGSTDTQYF
j_gene: TRBJ2-3; v_gene: TRBV5-5; abundance: .; d_gene: .; CDR3nt: TGTGCCAGCAGCTTGGTGGCAGGGCGGACAGATACGCAGTATTTT; CDR3aa: CASSLVAGRTDTQYF
j_gene: TRBJ1-1; v_gene: TRBV20-1; abundance: .; d_gene: TRBD1; CDR3nt: TGCAGTGCTAGAACAGGGGATCGGAGTTATGGCACTGAAGCTTTCTTT; CDR3aa: CSARTGDRSYGTEAFF